The TCR beta chain under discussion was sequenced for a study of CD8 T cells in Susac syndrome. Study-level background: Eight or nine of the sequenced Susac syndrome patients were in remission, and five or six had active disease.

With random hexamers, reverse transcription was performed on about 0.5 to 1 ug of RNA. From the immunoSEQ multiplex PCR reads, TCRdb called clonotypes with MiXCR, one entry per CDR3 protein. Here the sample spans around 150,000 distinct CDR3 sequences, 95% being singletons. With 8 bases removed from V and 5 bases from J, the gap between germline ends came to 9 bases. The CDR3 is 11 amino acids. The germline V gene has CDR1 MNHEY and CDR2 SMNVEV (reference sequence). The sequenced material came from CD4+ T cells from PBMCs. The V and J genes are TRBV27 and TRBJ1-2; no reliable D call. The receptor was derived from a human donor with Susac syndrome. CDR3 DNA: TGTGCCAGCGGCACCTTGTATGGCTACACCTTC. It codes for CASGTLYGYTF.